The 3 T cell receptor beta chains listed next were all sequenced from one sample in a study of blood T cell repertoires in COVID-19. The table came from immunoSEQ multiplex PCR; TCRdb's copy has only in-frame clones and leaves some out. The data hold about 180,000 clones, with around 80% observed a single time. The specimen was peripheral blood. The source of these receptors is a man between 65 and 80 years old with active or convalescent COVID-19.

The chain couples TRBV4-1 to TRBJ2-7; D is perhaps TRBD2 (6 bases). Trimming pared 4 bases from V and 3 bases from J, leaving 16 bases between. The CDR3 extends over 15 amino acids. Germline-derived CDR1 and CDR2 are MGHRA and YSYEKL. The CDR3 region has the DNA TGCGCCAGCAGCCCGCGGGAAGGAGGATTCTACGAGCAGTACTTC. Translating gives CASSPREGGFYEQYF.

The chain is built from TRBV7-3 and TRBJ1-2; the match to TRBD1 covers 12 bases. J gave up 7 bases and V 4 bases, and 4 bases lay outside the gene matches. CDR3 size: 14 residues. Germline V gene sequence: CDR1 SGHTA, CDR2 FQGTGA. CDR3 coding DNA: TGTGCCAGCAGCTCCCGGGACAGGGGGCTTGGCTACACCTTC. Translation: CASSSRDRGLGYTF.

The CDR3 coding sequence is TGTGCCAGCTCACCTCTAACAGGGGGACCTGGAAACACCATATATTTT. It translates to CASSPLTGGPGNTIYF. The chain carries TRBV18 and TRBJ1-3; 8 bases line up with TRBD1. Germline CDR1 is KGHSH and CDR2 is LQKENI. This CDR3 comprises 16 residues. V was clipped by 3 bases and J by 2 bases; unmatched bases: 6.